This T cell receptor beta chain was captured in a study of cytomegalovirus exposure and HLA in healthy donors. Regarding the study as a whole: Among TCR sequences, most were rare, though some public TCRs appeared in many donors.

This clone was counted once. Its antigen is currently unknown. The PCR employed 60 Vbeta primers together with 13 Jbeta primers. Assay used: immunoSEQ multiplex PCR; TCRdb lists only in-frame clones, some missing. The data hold 150,000 to 170,000 clones, with less than 80% observed a single time. V lost 3 bases and J lost 9; bases outside the gene matches: 2. This CDR3 spans 13 amino acids. Germline loops: CDR1 LNHDA, CDR2 SQIVND (reference sequence). The chain links TRBV19 to TRBJ1-6; the match to TRBD1 covers 7 bases. The TCR comes from a man in his thirties or forties in good health and CMV-seronegative. The sequenced sample consisted of PBMCs. The CDR3 sequence: CASSIRDSSPLHF. The CDR3 region has the DNA TGTGCCAGTAGTATTCGGGACAGTTCACCCCTCCACTTT.